This note documents a single T cell receptor beta chain sequence. The antigen is not known. Via CD45RO/CCR7/CD25/CD127/CD95/CD27, cells of the CD4+ naive, central memory, regulatory and stem cell-like memory subsets were sorted. Each population that was sorted was more than 95% pure. The sample belongs to a study of beta chain features in type 1 diabetes. The study reverse transcribed the entire isolated RNA, so it sequenced expressed TCRB transcripts. Clones were sequenced by immunoSEQ multiplex PCR, and TCRdb holds only the in-frame ones, with some missing. The repertoire holds under 850,000 clones, 13% seen once, with 0.022% in the top ten. The study's findings and limits: The naive, central memory and Treg TCRB repertoires looked more alike in patients than they did in healthy donors. Significant though moderate, a shortening of TCRB CDR3s appeared in all four CD4+ subsets of Type 1 diabetes patients.

Trimming cost V 6 bases and J 5 bases, with 10 bases left between them. CDR3 size: 12 residues. The germline gives CDR1 MNHEY, CDR2 SVGAGI. Input material: naive CD4+ T cells from blood. This TCR was recovered from a man younger than 35 with type 1 diabetes. The chain has TRBV6-5 and TRBJ2-5, with D possibly matching TRBD1 (5 bases). In DNA, the CDR3 is TGTGCCAGCAGGGGGCTGGGGGAGACCCAGTACTTC. The encoded protein is CASRGLGETQYF.